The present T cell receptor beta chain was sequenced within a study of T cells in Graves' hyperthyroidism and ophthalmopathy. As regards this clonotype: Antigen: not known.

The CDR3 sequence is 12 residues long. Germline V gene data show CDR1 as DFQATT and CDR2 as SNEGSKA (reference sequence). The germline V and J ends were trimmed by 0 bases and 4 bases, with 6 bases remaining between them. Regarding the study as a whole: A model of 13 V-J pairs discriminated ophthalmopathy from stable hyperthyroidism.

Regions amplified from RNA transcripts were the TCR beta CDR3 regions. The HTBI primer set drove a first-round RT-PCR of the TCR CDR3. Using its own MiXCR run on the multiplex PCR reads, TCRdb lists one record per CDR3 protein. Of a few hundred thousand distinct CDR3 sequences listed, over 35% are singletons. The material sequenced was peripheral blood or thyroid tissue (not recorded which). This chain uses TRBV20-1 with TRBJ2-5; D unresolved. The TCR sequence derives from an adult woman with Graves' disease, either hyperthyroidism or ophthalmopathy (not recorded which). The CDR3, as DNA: TGCAGTGCTAGAGAGGGTGGAGAGACCCAGTACTTC. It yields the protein CSAREGGETQYF.